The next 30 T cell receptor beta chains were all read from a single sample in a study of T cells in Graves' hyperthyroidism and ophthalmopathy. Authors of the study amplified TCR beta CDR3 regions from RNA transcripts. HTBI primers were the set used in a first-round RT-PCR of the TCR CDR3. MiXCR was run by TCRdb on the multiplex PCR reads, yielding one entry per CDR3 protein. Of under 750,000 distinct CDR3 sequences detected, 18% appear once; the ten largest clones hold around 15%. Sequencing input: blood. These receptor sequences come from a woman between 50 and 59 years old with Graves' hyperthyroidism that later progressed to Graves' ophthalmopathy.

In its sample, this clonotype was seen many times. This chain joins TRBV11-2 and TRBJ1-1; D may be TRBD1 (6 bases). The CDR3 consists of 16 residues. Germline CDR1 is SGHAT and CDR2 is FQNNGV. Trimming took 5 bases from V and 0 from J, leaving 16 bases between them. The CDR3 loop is CASSGIRDTMNTEAFF. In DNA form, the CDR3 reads TGTGCCAGCAGCGGTATCCGGGACACAATGAACACTGAAGCTTTCTTT.

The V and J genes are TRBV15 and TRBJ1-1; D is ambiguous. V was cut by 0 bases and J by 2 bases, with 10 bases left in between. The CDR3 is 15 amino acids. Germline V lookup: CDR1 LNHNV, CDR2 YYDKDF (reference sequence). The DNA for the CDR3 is TGTGCCACCAGCAGAGATCTCGGCACTAACACTGAAGCTTTCTTT. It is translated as CATSRDLGTNTEAFF.

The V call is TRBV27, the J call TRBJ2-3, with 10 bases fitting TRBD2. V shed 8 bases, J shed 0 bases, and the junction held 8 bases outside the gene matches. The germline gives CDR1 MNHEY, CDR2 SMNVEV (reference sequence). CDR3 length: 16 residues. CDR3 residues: CASWTSGDPSTDTQYF. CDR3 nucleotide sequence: TGTGCCAGCTGGACTAGCGGTGATCCTAGCACAGATACGCAGTATTTT.

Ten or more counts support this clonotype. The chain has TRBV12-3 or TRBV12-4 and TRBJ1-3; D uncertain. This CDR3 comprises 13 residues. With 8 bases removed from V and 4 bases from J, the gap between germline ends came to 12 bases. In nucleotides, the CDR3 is TGTGCCAGCGGACGGACCGCGGGAAACACCATATATTTT. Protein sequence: CASGRTAGNTIYF.

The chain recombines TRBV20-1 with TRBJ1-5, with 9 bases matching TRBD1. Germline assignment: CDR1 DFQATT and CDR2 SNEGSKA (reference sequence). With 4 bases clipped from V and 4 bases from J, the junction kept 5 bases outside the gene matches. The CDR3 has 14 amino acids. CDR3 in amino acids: CSATTDRGNQPQHF. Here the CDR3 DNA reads TGCAGTGCTACCACGGACAGGGGTAATCAGCCCCAGCATTTT.

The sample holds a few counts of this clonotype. This CDR3 is CASTYRDVWAGNQPQHF. In nucleotides, the CDR3 is TGTGCCAGTACCTATCGGGACGTCTGGGCGGGGAATCAGCCCCAGCATTTT. This chain uses TRBV19 with TRBJ1-5, with D possibly being TRBD1 (5 bases). V was pared by 7 bases and J by 4 bases, with 23 bases between. The germline CDR1 and CDR2 sequences are LNHDA and SQIVND (reference sequence). The CDR3 extends over 17 amino acids.

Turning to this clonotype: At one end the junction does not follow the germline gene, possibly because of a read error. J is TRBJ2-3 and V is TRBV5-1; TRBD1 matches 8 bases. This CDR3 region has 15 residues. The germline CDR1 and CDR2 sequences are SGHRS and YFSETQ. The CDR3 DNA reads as TGCGCCAACAGCTGGGGGGACAGGTTGTCAGATACGCAGTATTTT. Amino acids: CANSWGDRLSDTQYF. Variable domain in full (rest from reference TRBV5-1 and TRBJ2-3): KAGVTQTPRYLIKTRGQQVTLSCSPISGHRSVSWYQQTPGQGLQFLFEYFSETQRNKGNFPGRFSGRQFSNSRSEMNVSTLELGDSALYLCANSWGDRLSDTQYFGPGTRLTVL.

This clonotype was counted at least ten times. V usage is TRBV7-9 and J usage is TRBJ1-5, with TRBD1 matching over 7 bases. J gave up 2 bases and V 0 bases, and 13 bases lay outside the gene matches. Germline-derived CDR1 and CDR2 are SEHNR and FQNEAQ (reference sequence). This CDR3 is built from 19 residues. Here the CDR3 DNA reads TGTGCCAGCAGCTTAGCGATAGGGGGCCCCCCTGGAGGCAATCAGCCCCAGCATTTT. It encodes CASSLAIGGPPGGNQPQHF. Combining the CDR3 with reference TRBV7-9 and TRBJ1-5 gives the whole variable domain DTGVSQNPRHKITKRGQNVTFRCDPISEHNRLYWYRQTLGQGPEFLTYFQNEAQLEKSRLLSDRFSAERPKGSFSTLEIQRTEQGDSAMYLCASSLAIGGPPGGNQPQHFGDGTRLSIL.

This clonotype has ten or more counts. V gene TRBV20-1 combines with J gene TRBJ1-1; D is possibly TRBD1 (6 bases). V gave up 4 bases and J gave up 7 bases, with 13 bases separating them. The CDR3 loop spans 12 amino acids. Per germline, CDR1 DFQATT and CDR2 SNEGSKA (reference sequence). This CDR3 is CSATQGPLEAFF. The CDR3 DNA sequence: TGCAGTGCTACTCAGGGGCCCCTTGAAGCTTTCTTT.

The CDR3 sequence: CASSQSGGEQFF. The CDR3 nucleotides are TGCGCCAGCAGCCAGTCGGGAGGTGAGCAGTTCTTC. The chain links TRBV4-1 to TRBJ2-1, with 7 bases matching TRBD2. Looked up from germline, CDR1 is MGHRA and CDR2 is YSYEKL. This CDR3 contains 12 residues. V lost 3 bases, J lost 9 bases, and 2 bases stayed unmatched.

CDR3 residues: CSVDSPTGIGSTNEKLFF. The CDR3 coding sequence is TGCAGCGTAGATTCTCCGACAGGGATTGGCTCAACTAATGAAAAACTGTTTTTT. The genes are TRBV29-1 and TRBJ1-4; 7 nucleotides align to TRBD1. There are 18 residues in the CDR3. Germline CDR1 reads SQVTM; CDR2 reads ANQGSEA. Trimming took 6 bases from V and 0 from J; bases not matched to a gene: 16.

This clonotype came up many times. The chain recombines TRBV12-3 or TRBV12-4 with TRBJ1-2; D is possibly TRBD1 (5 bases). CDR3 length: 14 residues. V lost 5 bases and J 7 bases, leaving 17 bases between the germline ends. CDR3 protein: CASSDTGGIAGYTF. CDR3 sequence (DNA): TGTGCCAGCAGTGATACAGGAGGAATCGCTGGCTACACCTTC.

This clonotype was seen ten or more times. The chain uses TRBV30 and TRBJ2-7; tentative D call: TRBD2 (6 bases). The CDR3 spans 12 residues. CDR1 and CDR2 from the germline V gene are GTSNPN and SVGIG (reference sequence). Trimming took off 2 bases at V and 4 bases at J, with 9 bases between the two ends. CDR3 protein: CAWSWDSYEQYF. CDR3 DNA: TGTGCCTGGAGTTGGGACTCGTACGAGCAGTACTTC. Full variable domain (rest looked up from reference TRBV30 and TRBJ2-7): SQTIHQWPATLVQPVGSPLSLECTVEGTSNPNLYWYRQAAGRGLQLLFYSVGIGQISSEVPQNLSASRPQDRQFILSSKKLLLSDSGFYLCAWSWDSYEQYFGPGTRLTVT.

The CDR3, as DNA: TGTGCCAGTAGTATGACAGGGGGGGAGTATGGCTACACCTTC. Its protein is CASSMTGGEYGYTF. The rearrangement joins TRBV19 to TRBJ1-2, with TRBD1 matching 9 bases. Germline V lookup: CDR1 LNHDA, CDR2 SQIVND (reference sequence). V lost 3 bases and J lost 5; bases outside the gene matches: 4. The CDR3 contains 14 residues.

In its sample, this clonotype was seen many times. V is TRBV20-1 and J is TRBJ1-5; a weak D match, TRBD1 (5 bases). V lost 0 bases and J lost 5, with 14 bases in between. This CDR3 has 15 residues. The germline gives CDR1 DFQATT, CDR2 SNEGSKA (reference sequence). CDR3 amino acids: CSARDRDRYHQPQHF. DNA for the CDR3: TGCAGTGCTAGAGATAGGGACCGTTACCATCAGCCCCAGCATTTT.

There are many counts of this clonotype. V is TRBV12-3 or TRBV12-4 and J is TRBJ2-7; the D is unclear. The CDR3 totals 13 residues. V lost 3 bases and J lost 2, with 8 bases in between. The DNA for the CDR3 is TGTGCCAGCAGTTTTGGGGTACCCTACGAGCAGTACTTC. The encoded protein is CASSFGVPYEQYF.

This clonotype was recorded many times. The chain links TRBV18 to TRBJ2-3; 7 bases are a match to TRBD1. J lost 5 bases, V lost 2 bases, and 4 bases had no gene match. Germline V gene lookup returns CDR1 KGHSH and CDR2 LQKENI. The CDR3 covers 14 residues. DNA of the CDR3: TGTGCCAGCTCACCAGACAGGGCCCGAGATACGCAGTATTTT. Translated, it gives CASSPDRARDTQYF.

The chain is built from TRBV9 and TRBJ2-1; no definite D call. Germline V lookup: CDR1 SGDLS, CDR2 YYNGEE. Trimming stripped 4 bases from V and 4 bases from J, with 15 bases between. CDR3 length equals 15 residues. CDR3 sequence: CASSYRPMMYNEQFF. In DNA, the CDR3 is TGTGCCAGCAGCTACAGACCAATGATGTACAATGAGCAGTTCTTC.

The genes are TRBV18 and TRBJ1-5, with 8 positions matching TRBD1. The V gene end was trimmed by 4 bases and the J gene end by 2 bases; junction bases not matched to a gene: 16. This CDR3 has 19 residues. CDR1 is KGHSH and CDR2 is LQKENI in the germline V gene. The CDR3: CASSLDRAGGNGGNQPQHF. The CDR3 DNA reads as TGTGCCAGCTCACTGGATCGAGCAGGGGGCAATGGAGGCAATCAGCCCCAGCATTTT.

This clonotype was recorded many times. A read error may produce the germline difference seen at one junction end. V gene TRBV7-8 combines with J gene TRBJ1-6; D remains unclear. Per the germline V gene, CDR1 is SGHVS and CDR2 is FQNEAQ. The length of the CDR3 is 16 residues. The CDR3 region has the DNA TGTGCCAGCACCTTACGGGGTGTTTCCTATAATTCACCCCTCCACTTT. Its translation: CASTLRGVSYNSPLHF.

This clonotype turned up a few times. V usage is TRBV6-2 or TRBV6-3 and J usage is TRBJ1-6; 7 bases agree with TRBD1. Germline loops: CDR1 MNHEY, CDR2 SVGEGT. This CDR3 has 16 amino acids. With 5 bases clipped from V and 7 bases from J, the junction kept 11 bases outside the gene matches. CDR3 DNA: TGTGCCAGCAGTGCTCACCCGGGACAGAAAAATTCACCCCTCCACTTT. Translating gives CASSAHPGQKNSPLHF.

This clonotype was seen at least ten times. CDR3 amino acids: CASIETRRGTYEQYF. In DNA, the CDR3 is TGTGCCAGCATCGAAACCAGGAGGGGCACCTACGAGCAGTACTTC. V is TRBV6-1 and J is TRBJ2-7; D perhaps matches TRBD2 (6 bases). V was clipped by 7 bases and J by 2 bases, with 18 bases between them. The CDR3 spans 15 residues. Looked up from germline, CDR1 is MNHNS and CDR2 is SASEGT.

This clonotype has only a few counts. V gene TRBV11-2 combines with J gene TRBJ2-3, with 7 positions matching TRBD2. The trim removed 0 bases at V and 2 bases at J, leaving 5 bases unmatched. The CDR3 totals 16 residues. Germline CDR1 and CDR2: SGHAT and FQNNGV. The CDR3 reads CASSLDPAGSTDTQYF. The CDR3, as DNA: TGTGCCAGCAGCTTAGACCCAGCGGGATCCACAGATACGCAGTATTTT. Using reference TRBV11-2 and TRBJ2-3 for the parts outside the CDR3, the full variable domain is EAGVAQSPRYKIIEKRQSVAFWCNPISGHATLYWYQQILGQGPKLLIQFQNNGVVDDSQLPKDRFSAERLKGVDSTLKIQPAKLEDSAVYLCASSLDPAGSTDTQYFGPGTRLTVL.

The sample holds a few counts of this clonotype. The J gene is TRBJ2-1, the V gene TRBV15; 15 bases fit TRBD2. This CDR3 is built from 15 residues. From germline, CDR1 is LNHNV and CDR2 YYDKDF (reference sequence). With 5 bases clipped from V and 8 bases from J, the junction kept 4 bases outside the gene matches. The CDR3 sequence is CATSRRTSGGDEQFF. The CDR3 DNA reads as TGTGCCACCAGCCGAAGGACTAGCGGGGGGGATGAGCAGTTCTTC.

CDR3 sequence reads: CSVVRSGTESREQYF. Here the CDR3 DNA reads TGCAGCGTTGTGAGGTCCGGGACAGAGTCACGCGAGCAGTACTTC. The chain is built from TRBV29-1 and TRBJ2-7, with 7 positions matching TRBD1. CDR3 length equals 15 residues. Per germline, CDR1 SQVTM and CDR2 ANQGSEA. V shed 4 bases and J 6 bases; nucleotides not matched to a gene: 15.

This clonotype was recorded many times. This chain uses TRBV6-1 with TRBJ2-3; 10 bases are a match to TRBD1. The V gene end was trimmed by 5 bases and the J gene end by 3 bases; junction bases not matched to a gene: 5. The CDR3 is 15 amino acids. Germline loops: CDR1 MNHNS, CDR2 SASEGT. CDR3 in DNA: TGTGCCAGCAGTCCTGACAGGGGGCTGACAGATACGCAGTATTTT. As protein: CASSPDRGLTDTQYF.

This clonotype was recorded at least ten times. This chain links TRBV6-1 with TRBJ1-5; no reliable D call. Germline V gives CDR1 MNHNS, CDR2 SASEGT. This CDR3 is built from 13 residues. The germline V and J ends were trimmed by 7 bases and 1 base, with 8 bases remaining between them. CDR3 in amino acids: CASMIYSNQPQHF. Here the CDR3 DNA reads TGTGCCAGCATGATATACAGCAATCAGCCCCAGCATTTT.

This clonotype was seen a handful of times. The CDR3 nucleotides read TGTGCCAGCAGCGGAGACAGGGGAAACTACGAGCAGTACTTC. Translation gives CASSGDRGNYEQYF. The J gene is TRBJ2-7, the V gene TRBV7-9; TRBD1 matches 8 bases. CDR3 length: 14 residues. The V gene's germline CDR1 is SEHNR and CDR2 FQNEAQ (reference sequence). Trimming at V came to 5 bases and at J to 3 bases, leaving 6 bases not matched to a gene.

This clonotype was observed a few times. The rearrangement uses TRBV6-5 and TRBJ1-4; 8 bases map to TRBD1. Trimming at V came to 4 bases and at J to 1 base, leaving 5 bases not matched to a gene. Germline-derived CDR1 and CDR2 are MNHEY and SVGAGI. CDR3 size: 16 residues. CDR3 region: CASSSQGAITNEKLFF. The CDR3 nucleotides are TGTGCCAGCAGTTCCCAGGGGGCTATAACTAATGAAAAACTGTTTTTT.

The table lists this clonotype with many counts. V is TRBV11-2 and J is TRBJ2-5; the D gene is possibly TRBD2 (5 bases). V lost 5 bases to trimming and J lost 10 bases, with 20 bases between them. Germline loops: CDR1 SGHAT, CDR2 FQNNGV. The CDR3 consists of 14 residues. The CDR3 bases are TGTGCCAGCAGCAACCTCCGGGAACCCCACCGCCAGTACTTC. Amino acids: CASSNLREPHRQYF.